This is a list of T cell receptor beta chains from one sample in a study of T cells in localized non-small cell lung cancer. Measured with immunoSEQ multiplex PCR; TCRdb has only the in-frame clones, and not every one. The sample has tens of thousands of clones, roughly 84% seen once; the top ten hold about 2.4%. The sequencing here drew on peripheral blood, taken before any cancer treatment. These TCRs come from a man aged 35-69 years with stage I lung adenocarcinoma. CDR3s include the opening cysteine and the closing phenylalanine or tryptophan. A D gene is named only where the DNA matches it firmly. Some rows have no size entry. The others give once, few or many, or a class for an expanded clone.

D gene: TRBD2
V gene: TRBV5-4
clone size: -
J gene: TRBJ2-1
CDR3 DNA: TGTGCCAGCAGCTATGGGACTAGCGGGAGAACCACCTACAATGAGCAGTTCTTC
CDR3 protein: CASSYGTSGRTTYNEQFF

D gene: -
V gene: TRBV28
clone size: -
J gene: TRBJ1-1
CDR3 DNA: TGTGCCAGCAGTTTCAAGGGATACGCTTTCTTT
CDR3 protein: CASSFKGYAFF

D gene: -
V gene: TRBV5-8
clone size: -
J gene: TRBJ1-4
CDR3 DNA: TGTGCCAGCGGACGTCTTGGGGGGAGTAATGAAAAACTGTTTTTT
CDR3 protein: CASGRLGGSNEKLFF

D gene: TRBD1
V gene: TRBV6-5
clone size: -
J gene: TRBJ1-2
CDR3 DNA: TGTGCCAGCAGGACTGACAGGGACTATGGCTACACCTTC
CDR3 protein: CASRTDRDYGYTF

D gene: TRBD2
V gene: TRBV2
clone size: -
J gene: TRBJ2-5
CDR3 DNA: TGTGCCAGCAGTGACCGGGAGGGTTGGCTCAGTGAGACCCAGTACTTC
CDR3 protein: CASSDREGWLSETQYF

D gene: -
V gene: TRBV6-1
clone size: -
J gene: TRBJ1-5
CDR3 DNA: TGTGCCAGCAGTGGGAGGGGGTCATCTTTAGGGGGCAATCAGCCCCAGCATTTT
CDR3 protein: CASSGRGSSLGGNQPQHF

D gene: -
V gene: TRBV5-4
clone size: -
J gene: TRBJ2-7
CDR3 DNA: TGTGCCAGCAGCTTGATGGCAGAAACCTACGAGCAGTACTTC
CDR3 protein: CASSLMAETYEQYF

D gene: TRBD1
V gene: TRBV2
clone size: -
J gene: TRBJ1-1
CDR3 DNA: TGTGCCAGCTCTACACTCGGGACAGGGAACACTGAAGCTTTCTTT
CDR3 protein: CASSTLGTGNTEAFF

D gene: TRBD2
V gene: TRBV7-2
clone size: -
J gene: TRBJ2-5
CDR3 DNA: TGTGCCAGCAGCTTAGCGCTGCGGGGGGAGACCCAGTACTTC
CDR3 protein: CASSLALRGETQYF

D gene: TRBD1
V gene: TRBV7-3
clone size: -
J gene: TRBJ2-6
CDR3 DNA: TGTGCCAGCAGCCGACAGGGGGCTGGGGCCAACGTCCTGACTTTC
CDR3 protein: CASSRQGAGANVLTF

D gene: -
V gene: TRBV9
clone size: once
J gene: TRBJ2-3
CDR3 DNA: TGTGCCAGCAGCGCCTCAGGGCGGGCAGATACGCAGTATTTT
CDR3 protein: CASSASGRADTQYF